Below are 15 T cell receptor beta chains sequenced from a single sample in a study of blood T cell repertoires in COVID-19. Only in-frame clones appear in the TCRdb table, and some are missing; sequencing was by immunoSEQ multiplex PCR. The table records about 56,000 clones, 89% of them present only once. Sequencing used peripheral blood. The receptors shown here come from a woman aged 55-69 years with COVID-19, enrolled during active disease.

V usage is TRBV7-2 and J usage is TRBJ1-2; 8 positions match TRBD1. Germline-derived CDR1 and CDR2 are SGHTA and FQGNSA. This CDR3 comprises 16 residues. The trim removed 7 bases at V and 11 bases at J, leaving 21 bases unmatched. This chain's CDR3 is CASTPGAGGAGYEYTF. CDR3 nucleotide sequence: TGTGCCAGCACCCCCGGGGCAGGGGGCGCGGGCTATGAATACACCTTC.

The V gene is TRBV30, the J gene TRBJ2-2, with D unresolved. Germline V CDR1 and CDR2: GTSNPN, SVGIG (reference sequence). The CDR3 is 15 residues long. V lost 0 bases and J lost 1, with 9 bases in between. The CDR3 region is CAWSVSRWNTGELFF. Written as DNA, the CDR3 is TGTGCCTGGAGTGTATCCAGGTGGAACACCGGGGAGCTGTTTTTT.

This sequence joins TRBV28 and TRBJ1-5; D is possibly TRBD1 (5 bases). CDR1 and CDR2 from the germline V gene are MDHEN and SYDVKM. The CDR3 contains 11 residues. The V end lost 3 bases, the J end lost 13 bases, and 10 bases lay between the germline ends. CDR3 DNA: TGTGCCAGCAGTTTCCGGGACTTTCAGCATTTT. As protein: CASSFRDFQHF.

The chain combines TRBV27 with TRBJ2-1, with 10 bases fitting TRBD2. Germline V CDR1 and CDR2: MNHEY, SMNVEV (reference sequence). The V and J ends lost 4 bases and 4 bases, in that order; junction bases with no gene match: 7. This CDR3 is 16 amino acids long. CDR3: CASSSLSGGRYNEQFF. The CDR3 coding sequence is TGTGCCAGCAGTTCCCTTAGCGGGGGGCGTTACAATGAGCAGTTCTTC.

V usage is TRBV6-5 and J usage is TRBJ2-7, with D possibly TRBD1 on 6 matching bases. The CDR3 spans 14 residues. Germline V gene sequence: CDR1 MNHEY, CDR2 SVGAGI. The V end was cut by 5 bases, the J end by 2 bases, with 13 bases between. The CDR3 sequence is CASSNRDKAYEQYF. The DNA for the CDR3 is TGTGCCAGCAGTAACCGGGACAAAGCCTACGAGCAGTACTTC.

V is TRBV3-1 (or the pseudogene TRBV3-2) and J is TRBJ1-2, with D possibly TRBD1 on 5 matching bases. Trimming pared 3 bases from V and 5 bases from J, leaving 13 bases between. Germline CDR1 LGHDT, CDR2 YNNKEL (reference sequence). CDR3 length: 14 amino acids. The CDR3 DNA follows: TGTGCCAGCAGCCACGACAGTAACCGGTATGGCTACACCTTC. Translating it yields CASSHDSNRYGYTF.

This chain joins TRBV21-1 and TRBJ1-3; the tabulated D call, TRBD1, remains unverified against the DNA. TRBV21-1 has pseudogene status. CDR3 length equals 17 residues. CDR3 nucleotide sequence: TGTGCCAGCAGCAAAAACCACAGGGCGTTCTCTGGAAACACCATATATTTT. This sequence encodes CASSKNHRAFSGNTIYF.

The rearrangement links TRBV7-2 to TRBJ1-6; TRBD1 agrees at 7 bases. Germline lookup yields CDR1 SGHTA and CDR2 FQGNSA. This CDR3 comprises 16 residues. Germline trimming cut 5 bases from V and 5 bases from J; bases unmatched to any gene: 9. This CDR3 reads CASSSSGTENNSPLHF. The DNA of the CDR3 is TGTGCCAGCAGCAGTTCTGGGACAGAGAATAATTCACCCCTCCACTTT.

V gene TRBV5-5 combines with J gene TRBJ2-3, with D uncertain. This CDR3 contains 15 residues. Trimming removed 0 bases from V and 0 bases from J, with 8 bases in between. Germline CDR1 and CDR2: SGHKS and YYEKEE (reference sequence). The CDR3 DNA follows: TGTGCCAGCAGCTTGGGAGGAACTAGCACAGATACGCAGTATTTT. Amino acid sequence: CASSLGGTSTDTQYF.

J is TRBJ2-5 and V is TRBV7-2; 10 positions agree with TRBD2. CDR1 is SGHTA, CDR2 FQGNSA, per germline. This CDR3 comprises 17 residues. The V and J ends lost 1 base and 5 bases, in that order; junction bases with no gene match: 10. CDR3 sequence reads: CASSLDMGEAGGETQYF. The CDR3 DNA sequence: TGTGCCAGCAGCTTAGATATGGGGGAAGCGGGAGGGGAGACCCAGTACTTC.

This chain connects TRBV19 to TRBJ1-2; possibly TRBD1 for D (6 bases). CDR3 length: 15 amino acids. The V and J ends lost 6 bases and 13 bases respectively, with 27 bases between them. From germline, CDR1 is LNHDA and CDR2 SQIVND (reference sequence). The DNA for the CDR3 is TGTGCCAGTAGCATGATCCCCGGTGGCGGGGGCCTTCCCACCTTC. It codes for CASSMIPGGGGLPTF.

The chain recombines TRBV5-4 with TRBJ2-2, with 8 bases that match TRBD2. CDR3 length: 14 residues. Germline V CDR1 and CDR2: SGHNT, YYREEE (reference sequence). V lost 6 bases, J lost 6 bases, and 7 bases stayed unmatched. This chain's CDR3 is CASTGLGDAGELFF. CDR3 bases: TGTGCCAGCACGGGACTAGGGGACGCCGGGGAGCTGTTTTTT.

CDR3 residues: CSGGLYRDRYTGELFF. The CDR3, as DNA: TGCAGCGGGGGGTTATACCGGGACAGATACACCGGGGAGCTGTTTTTT. J is TRBJ2-2 and V is TRBV29-1; 7 bases line up with TRBD1. Per germline, CDR1 SQVTM and CDR2 ANQGSEA. With V trimmed by 7 bases and J by 3 bases, 14 bases remained unmatched. This CDR3 comprises 16 residues.

The DNA of the CDR3 is TGTGCCAGCAGCTCGCCGGGACTAGCGGGAGATACGCAGTATTTT. Encoded protein: CASSSPGLAGDTQYF. The chain joins TRBV11-2 to TRBJ2-3, with TRBD2 matching over 12 bases. The CDR3 has 15 residues. Trimming cost V 4 bases and J 5 bases; bases outside gene matches: 4. Germline V gene sequence: CDR1 SGHAT, CDR2 FQNNGV. Combining the CDR3 with reference TRBV11-2 and TRBJ2-3 gives the whole variable domain EAGVAQSPRYKIIEKRQSVAFWCNPISGHATLYWYQQILGQGPKLLIQFQNNGVVDDSQLPKDRFSAERLKGVDSTLKIQPAKLEDSAVYLCASSSPGLAGDTQYFGPGTRLTVL.

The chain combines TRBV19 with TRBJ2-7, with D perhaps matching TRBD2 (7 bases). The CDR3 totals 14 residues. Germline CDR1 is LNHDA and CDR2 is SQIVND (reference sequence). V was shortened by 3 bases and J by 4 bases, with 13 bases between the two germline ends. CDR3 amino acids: CASSIQEGGYEQYF. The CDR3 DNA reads TGTGCCAGTAGTATCCAGGAGGGGGGGTACGAGCAGTACTTC.